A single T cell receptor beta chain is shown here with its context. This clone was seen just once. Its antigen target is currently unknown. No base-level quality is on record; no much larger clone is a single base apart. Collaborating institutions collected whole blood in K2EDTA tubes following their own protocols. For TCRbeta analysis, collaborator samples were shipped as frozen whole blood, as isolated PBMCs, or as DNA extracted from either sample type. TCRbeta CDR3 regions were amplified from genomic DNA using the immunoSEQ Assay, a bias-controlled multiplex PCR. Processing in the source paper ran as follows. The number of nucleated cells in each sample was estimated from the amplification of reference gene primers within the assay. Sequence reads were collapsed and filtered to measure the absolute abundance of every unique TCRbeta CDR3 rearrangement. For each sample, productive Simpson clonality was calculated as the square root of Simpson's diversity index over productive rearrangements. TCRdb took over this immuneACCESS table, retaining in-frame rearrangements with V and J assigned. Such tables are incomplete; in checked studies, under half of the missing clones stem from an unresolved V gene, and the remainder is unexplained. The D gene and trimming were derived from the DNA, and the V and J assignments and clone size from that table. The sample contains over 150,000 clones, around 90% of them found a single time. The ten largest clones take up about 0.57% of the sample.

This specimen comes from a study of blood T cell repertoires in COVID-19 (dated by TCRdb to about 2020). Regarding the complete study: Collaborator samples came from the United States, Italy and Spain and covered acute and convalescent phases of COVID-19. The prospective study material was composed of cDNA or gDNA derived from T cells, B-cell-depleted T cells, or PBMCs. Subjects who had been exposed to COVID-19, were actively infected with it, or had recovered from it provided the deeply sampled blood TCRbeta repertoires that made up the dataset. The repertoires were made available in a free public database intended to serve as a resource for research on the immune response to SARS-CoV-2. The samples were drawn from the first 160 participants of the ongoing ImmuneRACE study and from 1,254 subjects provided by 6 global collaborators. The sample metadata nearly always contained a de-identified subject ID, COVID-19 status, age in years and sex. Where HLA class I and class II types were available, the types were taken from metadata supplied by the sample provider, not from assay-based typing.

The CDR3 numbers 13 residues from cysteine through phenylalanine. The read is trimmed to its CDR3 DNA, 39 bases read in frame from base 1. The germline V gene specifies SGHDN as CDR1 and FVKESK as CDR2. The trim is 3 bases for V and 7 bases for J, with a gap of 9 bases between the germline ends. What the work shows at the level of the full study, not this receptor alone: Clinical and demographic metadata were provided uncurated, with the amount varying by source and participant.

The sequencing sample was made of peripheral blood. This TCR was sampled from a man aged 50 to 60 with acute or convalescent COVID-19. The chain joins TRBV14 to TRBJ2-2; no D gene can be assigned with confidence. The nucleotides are TGTGCCAGCAGCCACGGGTCCCTCGGGGAGCTGTTTTTT. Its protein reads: CASSHGSLGELFF.